This T cell receptor beta chain was found in a study of T cells in Graves' hyperthyroidism and ophthalmopathy. Study-level background: Peripheral blood was acquired at first diagnosis, ahead of any therapy whatsoever. Study-wide results and caveats: Ophthalmopathy onset followed model prediction by a median roughly six months. Most thyroid clonotypes that were expanded above 0.001 also turned up in blood.

This clonotype was recorded a few times. Antigen: not known. Trimming removed 9 bases from V and 6 bases from J, with 18 bases in between. This CDR3 comprises 14 residues. Germline assignment: CDR1 MNHNS and CDR2 SASEGT. The investigators amplified TCR beta CDR3 regions from RNA transcripts. HTBI primers were used for first-round RT-PCR of the TCR CDR3. Via MiXCR, TCRdb re-called the multiplex PCR reads, giving one row per CDR3 protein. Here the sample spans 300,000 to 350,000 distinct CDR3 sequences, 16% being singletons. No progression to ophthalmopathy during 18 months of follow-up defined stable disease.

The clonotype was recovered from a man aged 25-40 years with Graves' hyperthyroidism. The genes are TRBV6-1 and TRBJ2-1; a weak D match, TRBD2 (7 bases). Source material: blood. CDR3 DNA: TGTGCCAGTCTACCCGGACTAGGGGGCAATGAGCAGTTCTTC. Its protein product is CASLPGLGGNEQFF.